The rows below give T cell receptor beta chains drawn from one sample of a study of long-term antiretroviral therapy in people with HIV. Repertoires were generated with immunoSEQ multiplex PCR, while TCRdb's copy carries only in-frame clones and drops some. The table lists 20,000 to 25,000 clones, around nine tenths of them singletons. The source material was unsorted PBMCs, sampled 0.2 years before starting antiretroviral therapy. The source is a man aged 18 to 29 with HIV. Each CDR3 is given with its conserved first and last residue. Each record gives: CDR3 protein, CDR3 length, V gene.

CSANKAVGTEAFF,13,TRBV29-1
CAISEFEWWRANVLTF,16,TRBV10-3
CASTPGGTSIHEQYF,15,TRBV5-1
CASSSDRGSTEQFF,14,TRBV5-1
CAISEANTNTGELFF,15,TRBV10-3
CASSPRGLSLGLYEQYF,17,TRBV5-1
CAISVASNEQFF,12,TRBV10-3
CASSLAVAYEQYF,13,TRBV5-1
CASKARTGGAGDTQYF,16,TRBV2
CASSLDGGLQYF,12,TRBV5-1
CASSLLQPGTGDKLFF,16,TRBV7-8
CASSLGQGGQPQHF,14,TRBV4-1
CASKGERLLPQYF,13,TRBV28